This T cell receptor beta chain was identified in a study of blood T cell repertoires in COVID-19. In the study overall: Acute-phase and convalescent COVID-19 samples originated in the United States, Italy and Spain.

Some clones are missing from TCRdb's copy, which holds only in-frame ones; the method was immunoSEQ multiplex PCR. Among 310,000 or so clones, roughly 83% were seen once, and the ten largest hold about 1.7%. CDR1 is SGHDN, CDR2 FVKESK, per germline. The CDR3 is made up of 17 amino acids. Trimming shortened V by 5 bases and J by 2 bases, and 18 bases separated the two germline ends. V gene TRBV14 combines with J gene TRBJ2-2; possibly TRBD2 for D (6 bases). The TCR originated in a woman aged 50 to 65 with acute or convalescent COVID-19. The sequencing input was peripheral blood. The CDR3 protein is CASSARPGLTNTGELFF. CDR3 bases: TGTGCCAGCAGCGCAAGACCGGGACTGACCAACACCGGGGAGCTGTTTTTT.